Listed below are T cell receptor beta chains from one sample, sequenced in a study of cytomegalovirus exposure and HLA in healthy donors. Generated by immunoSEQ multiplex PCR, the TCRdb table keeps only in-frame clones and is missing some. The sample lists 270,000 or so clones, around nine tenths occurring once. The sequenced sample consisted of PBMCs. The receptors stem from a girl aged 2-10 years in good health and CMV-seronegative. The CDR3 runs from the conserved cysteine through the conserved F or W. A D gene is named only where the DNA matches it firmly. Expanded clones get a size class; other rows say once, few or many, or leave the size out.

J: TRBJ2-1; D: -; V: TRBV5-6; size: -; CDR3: CASSLDERQWLSNEQFF; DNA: TGTGCCAGCAGCTTGGACGAGCGACAGTGGCTTTCGAATGAGCAGTTCTTC
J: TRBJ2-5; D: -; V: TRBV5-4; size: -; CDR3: CASSLVGVPETQYF; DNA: TGTGCCAGCAGCTTGGTGGGAGTTCCCGAGACCCAGTACTTC
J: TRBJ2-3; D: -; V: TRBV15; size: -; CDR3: CATSRGPDTQYF; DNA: TGTGCCACCAGCAGAGGGCCAGATACGCAGTATTTT
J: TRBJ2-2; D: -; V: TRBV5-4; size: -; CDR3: CASSLGKQGNTGELFF; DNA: TGTGCCAGCAGCTTGGGTAAACAGGGGAACACCGGGGAGCTGTTTTTT
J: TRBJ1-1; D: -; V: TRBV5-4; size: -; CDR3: CASSLYGRAEAFF; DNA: TGTGCCAGCAGCTTGTATGGCAGGGCTGAAGCTTTCTTT
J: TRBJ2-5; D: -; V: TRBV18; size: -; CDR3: CASSPKSQETQYF; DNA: TGTGCCAGCTCACCGAAGTCCCAGGAGACCCAGTACTTC
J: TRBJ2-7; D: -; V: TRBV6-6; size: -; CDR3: CASGGAGSYEQYF; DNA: TGTGCCAGCGGTGGGGCAGGTTCCTACGAGCAGTACTTC
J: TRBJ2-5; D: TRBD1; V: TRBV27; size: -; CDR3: CASSLRSGTGTNFLETQYF; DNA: TGTGCCAGCAGTTTAAGAAGCGGGACAGGGACTAATTTTTTGGAGACCCAGTACTTC
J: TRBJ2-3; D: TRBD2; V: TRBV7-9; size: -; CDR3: CASSSLAVDSTDTQYF; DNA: TGTGCCAGCAGCTCACTAGCGGTGGATAGCACAGATACGCAGTATTTT
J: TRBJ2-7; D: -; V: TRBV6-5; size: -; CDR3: CASSYSTQHEQYF; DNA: TGTGCCAGCAGTTACTCGACACAGCACGAGCAGTACTTC
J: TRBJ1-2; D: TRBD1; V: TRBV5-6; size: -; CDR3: CASSFGAGTGGYGYTF; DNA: TGTGCCAGCAGCTTTGGCGCCGGGACAGGGGGATATGGCTACACCTTC
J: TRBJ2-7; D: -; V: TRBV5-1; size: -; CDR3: CASSPLEPERSYEQYF; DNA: TGCGCCAGCAGCCCGCTAGAGCCGGAGAGGTCCTACGAGCAGTACTTC
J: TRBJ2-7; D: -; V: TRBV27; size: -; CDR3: CASRMGAEQYF; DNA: TGTGCCAGCCGAATGGGGGCCGAGCAGTACTTC
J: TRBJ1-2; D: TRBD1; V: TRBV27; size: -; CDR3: CASSLGQGSGYTF; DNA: TGTGCCAGCAGTTTAGGACAGGGGAGCGGCTACACCTTC
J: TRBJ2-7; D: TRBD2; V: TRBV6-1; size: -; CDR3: CASRPAAGTTGFF; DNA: TGTGCCAGCAGGCCCGCCGCCGGGACTACCGGTTTCTTC
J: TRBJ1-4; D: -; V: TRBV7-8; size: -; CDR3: CASSSVGGSEKLFF; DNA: TGTGCCAGCAGCTCCGTTGGGGGCAGTGAAAAACTGTTTTTT
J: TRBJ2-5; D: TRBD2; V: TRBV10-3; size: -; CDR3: CAISEAGGLTETQYF; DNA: TGTGCCATCAGTGAGGCGGGGGGGTTAACAGAGACCCAGTACTTC
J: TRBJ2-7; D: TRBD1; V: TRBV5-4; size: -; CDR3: CASSFSGGEQYF; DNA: TGTGCCAGCAGCTTTTCAGGGGGCGAGCAGTACTTC
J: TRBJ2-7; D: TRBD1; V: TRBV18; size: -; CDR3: CASSPDRGEQYF; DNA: TGTGCCAGCTCACCAGACAGGGGCGAGCAGTACTTC
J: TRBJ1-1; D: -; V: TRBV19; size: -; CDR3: CASRIRGTDTEAFF; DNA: TGTGCCAGTAGAATCAGGGGTACGGACACTGAAGCTTTCTTT
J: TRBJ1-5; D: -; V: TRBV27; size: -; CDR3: CASSSTTSQAQHF; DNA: TGTGCCAGCAGTTCAACGACGAGTCAGGCCCAGCATTTT
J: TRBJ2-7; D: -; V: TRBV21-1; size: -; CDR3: CASSKARRVTSWGEQYF; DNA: TGTGCCAGCAGCAAAGCGCGGCGTGTGACTAGCTGGGGCGAGCAGTACTTC
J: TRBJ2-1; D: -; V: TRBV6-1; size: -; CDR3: CASSAAGLNEQFF; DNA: TGTGCCAGCAGTGCTGCTGGCCTCAATGAGCAGTTCTTC
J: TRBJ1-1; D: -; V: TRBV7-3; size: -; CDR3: CASSLRGGDTEAFF; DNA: TGTGCCAGCAGCCTCAGGGGAGGGGACACTGAAGCTTTCTTT
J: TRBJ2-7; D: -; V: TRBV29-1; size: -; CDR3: CSVLRGGATSYEQYF; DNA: TGCAGCGTCCTAAGGGGGGGGGCGACGTCCTACGAGCAGTACTTC
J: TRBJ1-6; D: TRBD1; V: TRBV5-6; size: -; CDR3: CASSQGQISSYNSPLHF; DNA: TGTGCCAGCAGCCAGGGACAGATAAGCTCCTATAATTCACCCCTCCACTTT
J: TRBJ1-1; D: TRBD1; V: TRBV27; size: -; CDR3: CASRTGGGTEAFF; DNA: TGTGCCAGCAGGACAGGGGGAGGGACTGAAGCTTTCTTT
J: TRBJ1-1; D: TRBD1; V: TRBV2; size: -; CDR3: CASSEDRLNTEAFF; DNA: TGTGCCAGCAGTGAGGACAGGTTGAACACTGAAGCTTTCTTT
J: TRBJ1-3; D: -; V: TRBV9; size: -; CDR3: CASSPDGQFSGNTIYF; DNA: TGTGCCAGCAGCCCAGATGGTCAGTTCTCTGGAAACACCATATATTTT
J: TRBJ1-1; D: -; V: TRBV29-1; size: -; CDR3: CSSGGGRAEAFF; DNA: TGCAGCTCGGGGGGGGGTAGGGCTGAAGCTTTCTTT
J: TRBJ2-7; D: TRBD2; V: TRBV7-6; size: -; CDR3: CASSPGLAGDEQYF; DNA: TGTGCCAGCAGCCCGGGACTAGCGGGAGACGAGCAGTACTTC
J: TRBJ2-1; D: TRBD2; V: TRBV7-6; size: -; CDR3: CASSTIAGNYNEQFF; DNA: TGTGCCAGCAGCACAATAGCGGGGAACTACAATGAGCAGTTCTTC
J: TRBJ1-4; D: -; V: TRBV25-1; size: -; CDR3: CASSEVSGVGEKLFF; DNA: TGTGCCAGCAGTGAAGTTTCGGGGGTCGGGGAAAAACTGTTTTTT
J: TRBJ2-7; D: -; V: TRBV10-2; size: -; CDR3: CASSVGTPIYEQYF; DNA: TGCGCCAGCAGTGTCGGGACTCCAATCTACGAGCAGTACTTC
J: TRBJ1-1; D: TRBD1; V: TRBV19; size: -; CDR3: CASIPGGTDTEAFF; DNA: TGTGCCAGTATCCCTGGGGGGACAGACACTGAAGCTTTCTTT
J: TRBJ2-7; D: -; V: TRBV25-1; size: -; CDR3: CASSHPGALWGQYF; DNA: TGTGCCAGCAGTCATCCGGGAGCTCTCTGGGGGCAGTACTTC
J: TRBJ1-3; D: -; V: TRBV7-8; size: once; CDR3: CASSLEAGSGNTIYF; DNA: TGTGCCAGCAGCTTAGAGGCAGGGTCCGGAAACACCATATATTTT
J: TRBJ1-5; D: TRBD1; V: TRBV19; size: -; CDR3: CASSGRQGTIFQPQHF; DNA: TGTGCCAGTAGTGGGAGACAGGGAACAATATTTCAGCCCCAGCATTTT
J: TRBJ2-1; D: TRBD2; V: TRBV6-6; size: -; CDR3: CASHSSGRGYNEQFF; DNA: TGTGCCAGTCATTCTAGCGGGAGAGGGTACAATGAGCAGTTCTTC
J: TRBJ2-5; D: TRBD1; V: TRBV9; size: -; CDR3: CASSPYRGTGVAETQYF; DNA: TGTGCCAGCAGCCCCTACCGCGGGACAGGGGTTGCAGAGACCCAGTACTTC
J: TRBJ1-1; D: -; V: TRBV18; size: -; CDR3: CASSKQNTEAFF; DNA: TGTGCCAGCTCCAAACAGAACACTGAAGCTTTCTTT
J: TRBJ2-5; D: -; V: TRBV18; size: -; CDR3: CASSPPNMDSQETQYF; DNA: TGTGCCAGCTCACCACCGAATATGGACAGCCAAGAGACCCAGTACTTC
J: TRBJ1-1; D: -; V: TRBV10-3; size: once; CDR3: CAISESLGQNTEAFF; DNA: TGTGCCATCAGTGAGTCCCTGGGACAGAACACTGAAGCTTTCTTT
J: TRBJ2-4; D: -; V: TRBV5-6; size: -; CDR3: CASSRGPPGKNIQYF; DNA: TGTGCCAGCAGCCGCGGGCCCCCTGGAAAAAACATTCAGTACTTC
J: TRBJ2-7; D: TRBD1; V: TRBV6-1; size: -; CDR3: CASSGGTGLSYEQYF; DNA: TGTGCCAGCAGTGGGGGGACAGGGCTTTCCTACGAGCAGTACTTC
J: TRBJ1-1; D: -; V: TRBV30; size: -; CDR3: CAWSLGMGDTEAFF; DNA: TGTGCCTGGAGCCTAGGCATGGGAGACACTGAAGCTTTCTTT
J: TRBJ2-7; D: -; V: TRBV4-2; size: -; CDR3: CASSQDYEQYF; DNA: TGTGCCAGCAGCCAAGATTACGAGCAGTACTTC
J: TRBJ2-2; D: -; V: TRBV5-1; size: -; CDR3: CASSPTITGELFF; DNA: TGCGCCAGCAGCCCGACAATCACCGGGGAGCTGTTTTTT
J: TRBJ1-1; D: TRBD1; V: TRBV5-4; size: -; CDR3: CASSLDRGPDTEAFF; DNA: TGTGCCAGCAGCTTGGACAGGGGGCCTGACACTGAAGCTTTCTTT
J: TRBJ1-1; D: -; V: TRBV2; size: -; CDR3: CASTTGNTEAFF; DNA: TGTGCCAGCACGACAGGGAACACTGAAGCTTTCTTT